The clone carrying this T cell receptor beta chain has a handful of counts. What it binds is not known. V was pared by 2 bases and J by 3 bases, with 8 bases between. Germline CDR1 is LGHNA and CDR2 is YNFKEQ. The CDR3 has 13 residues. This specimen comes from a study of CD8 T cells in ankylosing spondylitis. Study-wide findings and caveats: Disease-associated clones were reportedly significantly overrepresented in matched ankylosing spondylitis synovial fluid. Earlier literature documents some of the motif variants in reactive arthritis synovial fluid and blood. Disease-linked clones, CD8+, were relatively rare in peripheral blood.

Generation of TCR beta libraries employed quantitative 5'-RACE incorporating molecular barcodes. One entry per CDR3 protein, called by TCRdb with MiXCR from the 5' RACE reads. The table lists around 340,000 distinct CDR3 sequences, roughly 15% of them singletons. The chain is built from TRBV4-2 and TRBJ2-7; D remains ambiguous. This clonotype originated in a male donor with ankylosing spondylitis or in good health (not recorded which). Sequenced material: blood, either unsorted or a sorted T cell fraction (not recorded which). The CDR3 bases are TGTGCCAGCAGCCAATTTGGTAACTACGAGCAGTACTTC. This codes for CASSQFGNYEQYF.